These T cell receptor beta chains were read from a single sample in a study of blood T cell repertoires in COVID-19. Libraries were prepared by immunoSEQ multiplex PCR; TCRdb keeps only in-frame clonotypes and omits some of them. In the table there are over 150,000 clones, around 79% of which are singletons. The sample consisted of peripheral blood. The origin of the receptors is an elderly man with acute or convalescent COVID-19. Both conserved end residues are part of each CDR3. A D gene is named only where the DNA matches it firmly. Clone sizes are given selectively: once, few, many, or a class where the clone is expanded.

j_gene,abundance,v_gene,d_gene,CDR3aa,CDR3nt
TRBJ2-7,-,TRBV29-1,TRBD1,CSVEGAGGGSYEQYF,TGCAGCGTTGAGGGGGCAGGGGGCGGGTCCTACGAGCAGTACTTC
TRBJ2-5,-,TRBV6-1,TRBD1,CASRGQAQETQYF,TGTGCCAGCAGGGGACAGGCCCAAGAGACCCAGTACTTC
TRBJ2-3,-,TRBV5-8,TRBD2,CASSHFGLAETDTQYF,TGTGCCAGCAGCCACTTCGGACTAGCGGAAACAGATACGCAGTATTTT
TRBJ2-7,-,TRBV7-2,-,CASSQGGEAAEQYF,TGTGCCAGCAGCCAGGGCGGGGAAGCCGCCGAGCAGTACTTC
TRBJ2-2,many,TRBV24-1,TRBD2,CATSDSGAGGHTGELFF,TGTGCCACCAGTGATTCAGGAGCGGGGGGGCACACCGGGGAGCTGTTTTTT
TRBJ2-7,-,TRBV27,TRBD1,CASKGRDRDSVEYF,TGTGCCAGCAAGGGCCGGGACAGGGATTCGGTGGAGTACTTC
TRBJ1-6,-,TRBV5-1,-,CASSSRAGNSPLHF,TGCGCCAGCAGCTCTAGGGCAGGGAATTCACCCCTCCACTTT
TRBJ1-4,-,TRBV5-1,-,CASSRTPQPNEKLFF,TGCGCCAGCAGCCGCACACCGCAACCTAATGAAAAACTGTTTTTT
TRBJ1-5,-,TRBV6-4,TRBD1,CASSDFRDRGFFNQPQHF,TGTGCCAGCAGTGACTTCCGGGACAGGGGTTTCTTCAATCAGCCCCAGCATTTT
TRBJ1-6,-,TRBV3-1/TRBV3-2,TRBD1,CASSQGGGQGVPLHF,TGTGCCAGCAGCCAAGGGGGAGGACAGGGGGTCCCCCTCCACTTT
TRBJ2-2,-,TRBV9,TRBD1,CASSALTGATGELFF,TGTGCCAGCAGCGCGCTGACAGGGGCCACCGGGGAGCTGTTTTTT
TRBJ2-3,-,TRBV5-1,-,CASCIGGIADTQYF,TGCGCCAGTTGTATTGGGGGCATTGCAGATACGCAGTATTTT
TRBJ2-7,-,TRBV6-2/TRBV6-3,-,CASSYIRPGNGEQYF,TGTGCCAGCAGTTACATACGACCCGGGAATGGCGAGCAGTACTTC
TRBJ1-1,-,TRBV4-1,-,CASSQDPRGTEAFF,TGCGCCAGCAGCCAAGACCCGCGGGGAACTGAAGCTTTCTTT
TRBJ2-3,once,TRBV4-1,TRBD1,CASSQGTGGADTQYF,TGCGCCAGCAGCCAGGGGACAGGGGGCGCTGATACGCAGTATTTT
TRBJ1-6,-,TRBV6-5,-,CASRQGANSPLHF,TGTGCCAGCAGACAGGGCGCTAATTCACCCCTCCACTTT
TRBJ1-2,-,TRBV5-1,-,CASSADNYGYTF,TGCGCCAGCAGCGCGGATAACTATGGCTACACCTTC